Below, one T cell receptor beta chain is given with its context. The sample originates from a study of technical replicates of blood from several donors. Repertoires were generated with immunoSEQ multiplex PCR, while TCRdb's copy carries only in-frame clones and drops some. The sample lists 80,000 or so clones, less than 99% occurring once. The V gene's germline CDR1 is MNHEY and CDR2 SVGAGI. CDR3 length: 15 residues. V lost 7 bases, J lost 2 bases, and 7 bases stayed unmatched. The chain uses TRBV6-5 and TRBJ2-2; 7 positions match TRBD1. The clonotype was recovered from a human donor in good health. Sequencing input: T cells isolated from PBMCs. CDR3 region: CASTIGTANTGELFF. For the CDR3, the DNA is TGTGCCAGCACCATTGGGACAGCTAACACCGGGGAGCTGTTTTTT.